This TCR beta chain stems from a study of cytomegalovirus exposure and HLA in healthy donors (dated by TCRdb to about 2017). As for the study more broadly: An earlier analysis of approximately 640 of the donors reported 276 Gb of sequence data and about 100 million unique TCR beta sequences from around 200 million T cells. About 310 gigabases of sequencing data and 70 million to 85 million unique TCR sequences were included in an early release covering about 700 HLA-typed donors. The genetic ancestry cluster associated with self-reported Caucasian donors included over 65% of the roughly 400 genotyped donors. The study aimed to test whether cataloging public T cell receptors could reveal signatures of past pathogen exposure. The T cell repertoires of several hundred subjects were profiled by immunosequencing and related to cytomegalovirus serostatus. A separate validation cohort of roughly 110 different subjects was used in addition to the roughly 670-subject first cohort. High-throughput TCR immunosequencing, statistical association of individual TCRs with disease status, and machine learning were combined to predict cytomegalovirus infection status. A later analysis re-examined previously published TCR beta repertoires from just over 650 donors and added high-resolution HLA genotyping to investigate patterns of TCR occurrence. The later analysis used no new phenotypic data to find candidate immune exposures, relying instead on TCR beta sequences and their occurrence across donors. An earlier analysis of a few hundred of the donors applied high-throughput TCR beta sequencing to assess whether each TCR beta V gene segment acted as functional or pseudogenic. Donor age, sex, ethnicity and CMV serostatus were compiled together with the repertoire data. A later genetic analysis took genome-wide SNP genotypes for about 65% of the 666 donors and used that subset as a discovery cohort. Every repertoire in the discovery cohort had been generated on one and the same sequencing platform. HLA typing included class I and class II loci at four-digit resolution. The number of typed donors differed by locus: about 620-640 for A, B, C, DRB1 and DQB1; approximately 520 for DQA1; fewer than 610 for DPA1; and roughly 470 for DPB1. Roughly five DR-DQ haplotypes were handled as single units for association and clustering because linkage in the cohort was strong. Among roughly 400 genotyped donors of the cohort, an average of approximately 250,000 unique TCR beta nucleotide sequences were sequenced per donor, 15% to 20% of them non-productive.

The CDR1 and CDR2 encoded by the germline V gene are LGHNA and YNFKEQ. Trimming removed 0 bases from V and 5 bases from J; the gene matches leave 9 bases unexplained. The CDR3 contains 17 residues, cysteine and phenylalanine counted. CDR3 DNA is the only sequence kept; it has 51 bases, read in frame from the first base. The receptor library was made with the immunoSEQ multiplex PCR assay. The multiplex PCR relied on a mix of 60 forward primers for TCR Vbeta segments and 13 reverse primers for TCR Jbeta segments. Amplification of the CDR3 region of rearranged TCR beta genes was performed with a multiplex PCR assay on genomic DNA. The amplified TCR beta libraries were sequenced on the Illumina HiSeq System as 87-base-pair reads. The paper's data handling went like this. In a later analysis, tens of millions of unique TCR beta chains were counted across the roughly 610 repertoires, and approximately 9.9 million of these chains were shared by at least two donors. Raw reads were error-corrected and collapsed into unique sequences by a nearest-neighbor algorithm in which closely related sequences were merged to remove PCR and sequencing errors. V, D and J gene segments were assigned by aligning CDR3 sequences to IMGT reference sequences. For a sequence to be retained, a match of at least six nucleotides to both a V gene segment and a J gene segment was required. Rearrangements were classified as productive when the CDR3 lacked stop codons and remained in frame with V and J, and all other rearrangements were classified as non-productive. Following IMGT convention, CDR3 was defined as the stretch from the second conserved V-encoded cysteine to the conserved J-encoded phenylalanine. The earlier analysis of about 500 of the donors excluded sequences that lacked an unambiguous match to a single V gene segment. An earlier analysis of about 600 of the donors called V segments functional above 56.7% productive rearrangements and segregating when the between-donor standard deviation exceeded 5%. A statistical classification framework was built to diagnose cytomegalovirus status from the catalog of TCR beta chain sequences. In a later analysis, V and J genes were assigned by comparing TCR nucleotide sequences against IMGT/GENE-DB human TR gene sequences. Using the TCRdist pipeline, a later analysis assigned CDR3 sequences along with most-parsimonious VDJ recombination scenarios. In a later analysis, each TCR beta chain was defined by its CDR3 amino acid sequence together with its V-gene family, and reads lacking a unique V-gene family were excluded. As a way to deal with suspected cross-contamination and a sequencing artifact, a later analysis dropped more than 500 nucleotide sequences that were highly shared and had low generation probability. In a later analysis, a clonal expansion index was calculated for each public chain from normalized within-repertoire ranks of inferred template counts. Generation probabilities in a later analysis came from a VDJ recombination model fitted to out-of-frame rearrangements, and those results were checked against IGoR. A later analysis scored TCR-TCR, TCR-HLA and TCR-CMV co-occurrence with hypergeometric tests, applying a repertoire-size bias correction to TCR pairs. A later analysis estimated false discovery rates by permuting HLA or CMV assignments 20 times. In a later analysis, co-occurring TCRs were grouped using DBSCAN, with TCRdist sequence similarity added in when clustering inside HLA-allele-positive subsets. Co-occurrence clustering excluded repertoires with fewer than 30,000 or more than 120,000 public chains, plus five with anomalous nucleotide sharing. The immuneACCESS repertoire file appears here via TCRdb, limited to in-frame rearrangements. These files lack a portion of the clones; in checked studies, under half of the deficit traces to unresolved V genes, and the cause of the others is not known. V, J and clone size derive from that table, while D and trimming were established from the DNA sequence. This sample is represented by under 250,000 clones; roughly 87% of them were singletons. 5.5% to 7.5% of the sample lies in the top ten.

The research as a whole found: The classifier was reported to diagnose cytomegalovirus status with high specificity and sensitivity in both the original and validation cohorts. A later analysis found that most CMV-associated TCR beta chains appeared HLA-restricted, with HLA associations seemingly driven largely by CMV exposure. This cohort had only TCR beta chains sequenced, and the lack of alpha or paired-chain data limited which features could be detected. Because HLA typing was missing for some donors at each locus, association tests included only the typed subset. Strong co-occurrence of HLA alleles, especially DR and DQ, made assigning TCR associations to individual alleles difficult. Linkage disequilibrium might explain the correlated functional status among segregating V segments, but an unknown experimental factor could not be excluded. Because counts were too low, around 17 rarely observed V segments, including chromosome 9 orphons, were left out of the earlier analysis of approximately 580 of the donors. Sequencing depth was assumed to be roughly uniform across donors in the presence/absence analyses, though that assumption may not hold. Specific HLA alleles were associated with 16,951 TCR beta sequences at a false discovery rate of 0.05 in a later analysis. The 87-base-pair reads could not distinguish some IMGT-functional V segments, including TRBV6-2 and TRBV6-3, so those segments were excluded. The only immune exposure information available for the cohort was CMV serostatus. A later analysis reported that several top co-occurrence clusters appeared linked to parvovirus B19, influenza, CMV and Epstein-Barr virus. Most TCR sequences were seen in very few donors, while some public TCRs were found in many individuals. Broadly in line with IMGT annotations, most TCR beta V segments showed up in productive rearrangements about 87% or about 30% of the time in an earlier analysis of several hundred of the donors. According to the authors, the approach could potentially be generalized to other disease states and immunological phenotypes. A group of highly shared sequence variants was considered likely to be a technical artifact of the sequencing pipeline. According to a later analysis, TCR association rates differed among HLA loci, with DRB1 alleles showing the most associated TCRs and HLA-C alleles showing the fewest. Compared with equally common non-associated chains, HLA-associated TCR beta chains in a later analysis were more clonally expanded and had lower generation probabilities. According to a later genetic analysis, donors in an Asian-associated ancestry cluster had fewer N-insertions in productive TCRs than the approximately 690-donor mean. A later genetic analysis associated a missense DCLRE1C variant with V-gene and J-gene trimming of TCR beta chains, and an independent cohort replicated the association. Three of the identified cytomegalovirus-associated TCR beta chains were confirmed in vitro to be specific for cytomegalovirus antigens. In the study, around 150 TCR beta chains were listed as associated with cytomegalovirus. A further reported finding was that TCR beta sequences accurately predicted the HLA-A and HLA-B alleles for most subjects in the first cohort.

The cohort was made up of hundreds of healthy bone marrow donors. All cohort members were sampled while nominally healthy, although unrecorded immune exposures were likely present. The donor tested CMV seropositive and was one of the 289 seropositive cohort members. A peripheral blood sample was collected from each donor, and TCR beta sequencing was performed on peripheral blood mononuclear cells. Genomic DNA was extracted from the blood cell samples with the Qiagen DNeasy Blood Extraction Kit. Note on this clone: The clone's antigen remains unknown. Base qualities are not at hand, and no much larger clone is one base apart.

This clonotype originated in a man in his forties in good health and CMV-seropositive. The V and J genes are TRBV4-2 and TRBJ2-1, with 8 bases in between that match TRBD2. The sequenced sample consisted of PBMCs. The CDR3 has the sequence CASSQDWGSGRHNEQFF. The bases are TGTGCCAGCAGCCAAGATTGGGGGAGCGGGAGACACAATGAGCAGTTCTTC.